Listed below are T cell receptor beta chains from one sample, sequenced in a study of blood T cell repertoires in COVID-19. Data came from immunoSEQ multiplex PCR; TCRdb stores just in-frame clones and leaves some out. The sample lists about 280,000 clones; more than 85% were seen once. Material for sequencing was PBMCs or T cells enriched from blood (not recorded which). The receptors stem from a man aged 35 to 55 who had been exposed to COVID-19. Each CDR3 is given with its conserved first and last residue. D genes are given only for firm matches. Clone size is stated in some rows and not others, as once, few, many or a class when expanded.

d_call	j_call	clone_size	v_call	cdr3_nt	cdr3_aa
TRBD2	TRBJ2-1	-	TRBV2	TGTGCCAGCAGGGGACTAGCTTACAATGAGCAGTTCTTC	CASRGLAYNEQFF
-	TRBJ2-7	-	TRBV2	TGTGCCAGCAGTGATCGGGACAACCAACTGTCCTACGAGCAGTACTTC	CASSDRDNQLSYEQYF
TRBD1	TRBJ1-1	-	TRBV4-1	TGCGCCAGCAGCCTTAAGACAGGGGGCGAAGCTTTCTTT	CASSLKTGGEAFF
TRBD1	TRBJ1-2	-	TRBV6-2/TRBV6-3	TGTGCCAGCAGTTACCCACGACAGGGAGAGGGCTACACCTTC	CASSYPRQGEGYTF
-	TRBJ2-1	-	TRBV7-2	TGTGCCAGCAGCCCCGGGATTTGGTTTTCGGACAATGAGCAGTTCTTC	CASSPGIWFSDNEQFF
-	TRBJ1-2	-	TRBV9	TGTGCCAGCAGCAGATACAGCAACTATGGCTACACCTTC	CASSRYSNYGYTF
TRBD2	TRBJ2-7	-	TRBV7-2	TGTGCCAGCAGTTACGGGGGGTTAGCGTACGAGCAGTACTTC	CASSYGGLAYEQYF
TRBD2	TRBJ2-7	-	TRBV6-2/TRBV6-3	TGTGCCAGCAGTTACTCGAGACTAGCGGGGAGCTACGAGCAGTACTTC	CASSYSRLAGSYEQYF
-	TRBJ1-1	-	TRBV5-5	TGTGCCAGCAGCTCGCACTTGTTGGGCAGGGAGGGTGAAGCTTTCTTT	CASSSHLLGREGEAFF
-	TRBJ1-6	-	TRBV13	TGTGCCAGCAGCCTGGGGGGGAGCTCCTATAATTCACCCCTCCACTTT	CASSLGGSSYNSPLHF
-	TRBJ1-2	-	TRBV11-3	TGTGCCAGCAGCTTAGCAGGGTCTCAGGGCTACACCTTC	CASSLAGSQGYTF
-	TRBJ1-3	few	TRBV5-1	TGCGCCAGCAGCCCAGGCGGGCCCGTAGACACCATATATTTT	CASSPGGPVDTIYF
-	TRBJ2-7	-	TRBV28	TGTGCCGCCCCTCCTTCGACACGCCGACCCTACGAGCAGTACTTC	CAAPPSTRRPYEQYF
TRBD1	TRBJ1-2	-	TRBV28	TGTGCCAGCAGCTCCCGGGCAGGGGGCTTAGGCTACACCTTC	CASSSRAGGLGYTF
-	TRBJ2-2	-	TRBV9	TGTGCCAGCAGCGTAGCCCCCAGGGCGGGAACCGGGGAGCTGTTTTTT	CASSVAPRAGTGELFF
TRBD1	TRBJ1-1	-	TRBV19	TGTGCCAGCCTCCCAAACTTCGGGACAGGCAAAAATGAAGCTTTCTTT	CASLPNFGTGKNEAFF
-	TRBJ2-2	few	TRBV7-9	TGTGCCAGCCTCGGGAACACCGGGGAGCTGTTTTTT	CASLGNTGELFF
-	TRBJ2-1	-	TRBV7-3	TGTGCCAGCAGCCCAGGCTCCTACAATGAGCAGTTCTTC	CASSPGSYNEQFF
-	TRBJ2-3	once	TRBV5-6	TGTGCCAGCAGCTCCATTTTTGTCCCCCGGGGTTCTAGCACAGATACGCAGTATTTT	CASSSIFVPRGSSTDTQYF
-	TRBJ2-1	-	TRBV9	TGTGCCAGCAGCGGGACACCCACCTACAATGAGCAGTTCTTC	CASSGTPTYNEQFF
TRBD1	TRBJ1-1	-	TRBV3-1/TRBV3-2	TGTGCCAGCAGCCCATTCCCGGACAGGGGGAACACTGAAGCTTTCTTT	CASSPFPDRGNTEAFF
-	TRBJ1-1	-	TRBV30	TGTGCCTGGAGCTTAGCCGAAGCTTTCTTT	CAWSLAEAFF
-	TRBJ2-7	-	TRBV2	TGTGCCAGCAACGCAGAGCAGAGGGAGCAGTACTTC	CASNAEQREQYF
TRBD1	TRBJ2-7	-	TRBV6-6	TGTGCCAGCAGTTACTCCAGGGACAGCTACGAGCAGTACTTC	CASSYSRDSYEQYF
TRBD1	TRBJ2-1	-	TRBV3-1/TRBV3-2	TGTGCCAGCAGCCTCCCGGGACAGTACAATGAGCAGTTCTTC	CASSLPGQYNEQFF
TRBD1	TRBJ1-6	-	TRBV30	TGTGCCTGGGTACCGGGGACAGGGAACGTTTCACCCCTCCACTTT	CAWVPGTGNVSPLHF
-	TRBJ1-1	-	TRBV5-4	TGTGCCAGCAGCTTTCGGGGTGAAGCTTTCTTT	CASSFRGEAFF
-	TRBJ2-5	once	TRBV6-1	TGTGCCAGCAGTGACAGGGTGGGCTTTGACGGAGAGACCCAGTACTTC	CASSDRVGFDGETQYF
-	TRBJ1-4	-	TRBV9	TGTGCCAGTCCGGGGGACTGGTCGAAAGAAAAACTGTTTTTT	CASPGDWSKEKLFF
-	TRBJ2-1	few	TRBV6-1	TGTGCCAGCAGTGAATGGGGCGGGGATAGCTCCTACAATGAGCAGTTCTTC	CASSEWGGDSSYNEQFF
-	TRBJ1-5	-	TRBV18	TGTGCCAGCTCACCTTCGACAGACAATCAGCCCCAGCATTTT	CASSPSTDNQPQHF
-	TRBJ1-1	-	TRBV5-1	TGCGCCAGCAGCTTGGATGGGACAATGAACACTGAAGCTTTCTTT	CASSLDGTMNTEAFF
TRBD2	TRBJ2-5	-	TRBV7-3	TGTGCCAGCAGCCCGGGACTAGCGGGAGGACAAGAGACCCAGTACTTC	CASSPGLAGGQETQYF
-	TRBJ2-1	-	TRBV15	TGTGCCACCAGCAGCCAGGATATCTCCTACAATGAGCAGTTCTTC	CATSSQDISYNEQFF
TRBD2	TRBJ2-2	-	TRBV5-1	TGCGCCAGCAGCCCGACTAGCGCCGGGGAGCTGTTTTTT	CASSPTSAGELFF
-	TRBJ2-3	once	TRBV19	TGTGCCAGTAGTTCGCTCGAGCCAGATACGCAGTATTTT	CASSSLEPDTQYF
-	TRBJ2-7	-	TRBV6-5	TGTGCCACCCGTGGCAGCTCCTACGAGCAGTACTTC	CATRGSSYEQYF
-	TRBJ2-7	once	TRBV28	TGTGCCAGCAGTTTGGGCGGAGGGACCTACGAGCAGTACTTC	CASSLGGGTYEQYF
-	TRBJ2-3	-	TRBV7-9	TGTGCCAGCAGCTACTTACCAGGGGAAACTAGCACAGATACGCAGTATTTT	CASSYLPGETSTDTQYF
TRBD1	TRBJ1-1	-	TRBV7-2	TGTGCCAGCAGCTTAGAAAGCCGCGACAGGGTTGAAGCTTTCTTT	CASSLESRDRVEAFF
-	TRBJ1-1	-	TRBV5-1	TGCGCCAGCAGAAGTAGGACAGTGAACACTGAAGCTTTCTTT	CASRSRTVNTEAFF
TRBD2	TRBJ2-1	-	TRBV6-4	TGTGCCAGCAGTGACGCTAGCGGGAGTAATGAGCAGTTCTTC	CASSDASGSNEQFF
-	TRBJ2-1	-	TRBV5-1	TGCGCCAGCAGCTTAACCCTTTCGGGCAATGAGCAGTTCTTC	CASSLTLSGNEQFF
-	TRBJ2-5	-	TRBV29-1	TGCAGCGTTGAAGATCACACTAGTGGTGGGACCCAGTACTTC	CSVEDHTSGGTQYF
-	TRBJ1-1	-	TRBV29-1	TGCAGCGTTGTCAGGGTGAACACTGAAGCTTTCTTT	CSVVRVNTEAFF
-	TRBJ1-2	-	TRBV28	TGTGCCAGCAGCTCAAGTGGCAGTAACTATGGCTACACCTTC	CASSSSGSNYGYTF